These 14 T cell receptor beta chains were all obtained from the same sample, sequenced in a study of OX40 agonist ivuxolimab in advanced cancers. Library preparation was by the immunoSEQ multiplex PCR assay. This is the immuneACCESS table as TCRdb keeps it, with only in-frame sequences that have V and J called. A part of the clones is gone; compared with another copy, unresolved V genes explain less than half, and the rest is unexplained. This sample lists tens of thousands of clones; around 91% were detected once. The ten most abundant clones make up around 0.38% of the sample. Specimen: CD4+ or CD8+ T cells sorted from blood, collected in a trial of the OX40 agonist ivuxolimab. Receptors originate from an adult with an advanced solid tumor such as melanoma, head and neck, liver or kidney cancer.

The chain links TRBV19 to TRBJ1-2; 7 bases are a match to TRBD1. Germline lookup yields CDR1 LNHDA and CDR2 SQIVND (reference sequence). The CDR3 runs 14 residues. V shed 7 bases, J shed 2 bases, and the junction held 7 bases outside the gene matches. CDR3 in amino acids: CASTRGRLNYGYTF. CDR3 sequence (DNA): TGTGCCAGTACAAGGGGGCGCTTAAACTATGGCTACACCTTC.

This chain uses TRBV6-5 with TRBJ2-1, with 11 bases aligning to TRBD2. The CDR3 has 15 amino acids. The V and J ends lost 5 bases and 1 base, in that order; junction bases with no gene match: 1. Germline V lookup: CDR1 MNHEY, CDR2 SVGAGI. This CDR3 reads CASSTSGSSYNEQFF. The CDR3 bases are TGTGCCAGCAGTACTAGCGGGAGTTCCTACAATGAGCAGTTCTTC.

This clone was detected a few times. This chain uses TRBV2 with TRBJ1-5; tentative D call: TRBD1 (6 bases). This CDR3 has 14 residues. V was clipped by 4 bases and J by 2 bases, with 9 bases between them. Germline CDR1 and CDR2: SNHLY and FYNNEI. CDR3 residues: CASSGTAGNQPQHF. The DNA for the CDR3 is TGTGCCAGCAGTGGGACAGCTGGCAATCAGCCCCAGCATTTT.

The chain recombines TRBV19 with TRBJ1-1; D not resolved. Trimming cost V 7 bases and J 5 bases, with 17 bases left between them. The germline CDR1 and CDR2 sequences are LNHDA and SQIVND (reference sequence). CDR3 size: 14 residues. The CDR3 sequence is CASKVSGVATEAFF. The CDR3 DNA follows: TGTGCCAGTAAGGTCTCAGGTGTGGCAACTGAAGCTTTCTTT.

This sequence joins TRBV11-2 and TRBJ2-1; 11 bases map to TRBD2. CDR3 length: 15 amino acids. Germline assignment: CDR1 SGHAT and CDR2 FQNNGV. Trimming took 6 bases from V and 9 from J; bases not matched to a gene: 10. In DNA form, the CDR3 reads TGTGCCAGCAGTCACACTAGCGGGAGTTTTGGTGAGCAGTTCTTC. Its translation: CASSHTSGSFGEQFF.

The genes are TRBV5-1 and TRBJ2-7, with a tentative D call TRBD1 (6 bases). The CDR3 is 14 amino acids. Germline loops: CDR1 SGHRS, CDR2 YFSETQ. Trimming removed 7 bases at V and 2 bases at J, with 16 bases between. CDR3 sequence reads: CASGPTAGAYEQYF. The CDR3 DNA reads as TGCGCCAGCGGACCGACCGCAGGGGCCTACGAGCAGTACTTC.

The J gene is TRBJ1-5, the V gene TRBV19; D perhaps matches TRBD1 (6 bases). From germline, CDR1 is LNHDA and CDR2 SQIVND (reference sequence). Trimming left V 7 bases short and J 2 bases short, with 15 bases between. This CDR3 spans 15 amino acids. The CDR3 bases are TGTGCCAGTAAAACAGGGTTGTTCGGCAATCAGCCCCAGCATTTT. Protein: CASKTGLFGNQPQHF.

The chain combines TRBV6-5 with TRBJ1-1, with 7 nucleotides matching TRBD1. Per germline, CDR1 MNHEY and CDR2 SVGAGI. The CDR3 runs 14 residues. With V trimmed by 2 bases and J by 8 bases, 8 bases remained unmatched. CDR3: CASSYLQGLAEAFF. CDR3 DNA: TGTGCCAGCAGTTACCTACAGGGGCTCGCCGAAGCTTTCTTT.

The chain links TRBV11-3 to TRBJ2-7, with TRBD2 matching over 12 bases. J lost 1 base, V lost 5 bases, and 9 bases had no gene match. The CDR3 is made up of 17 amino acids. The germline CDR1 and CDR2 sequences are SGHNT and YENEEA. CDR3 DNA sequence: TGTGCCAGCAGCGTGCGACTAGCGGGAGACCTTTCCTACGAGCAGTACTTC. Amino acids: CASSVRLAGDLSYEQYF.

V is TRBV5-4 and J is TRBJ2-1, with a possible D match to TRBD2 (5 bases). Germline CDR1 is SGHNT and CDR2 is YYREEE (reference sequence). This CDR3 has 13 residues. V was trimmed by 0 bases and J by 5 bases, leaving 6 bases between them. CDR3 in amino acids: CASSLVGDNEQFF. The CDR3 DNA is TGTGCCAGCAGCTTGGTGGGAGACAATGAGCAGTTCTTC.

The table lists this clone with a few counts. This chain uses TRBV27 with TRBJ2-2; the D gene is possibly TRBD1 (6 bases). V lost 6 bases and J lost 5, with 13 bases in between. This CDR3 comprises 14 residues. In germline, CDR1 is MNHEY, CDR2 SMNVEV (reference sequence). For the CDR3, the DNA is TGTGCCAGCAGGATTATACAGGGTACCGGGGAGCTGTTTTTT. It is translated as CASRIIQGTGELFF.

The sample holds one count of this clone. The genes are TRBV14 and TRBJ2-3, with TRBD2 matching over 8 bases. This CDR3 has 16 amino acids. Germline V gives CDR1 SGHDN, CDR2 FVKESK. Losses at the gene ends were 1 base for V and 5 bases for J; bases not matched to a gene: 8. CDR3 loop: CASSQVTGRALDTQYF. DNA for the CDR3: TGTGCCAGCAGCCAAGTGACCGGGAGGGCCCTAGATACGCAGTATTTT.

The gene calls are TRBV10-3 and TRBJ1-2, with D unclear. The CDR3 has 11 residues. Germline loops: CDR1 ENHRY, CDR2 SYGVKD. Deletions cut 2 bases from V and 2 bases from J, with 0 bases between. The CDR3 nucleotides read TGTGCCATCAGTGAGAACTATGGCTACACCTTC. Its translation is CAISENYGYTF.

The chain links TRBV4-1 to TRBJ2-1; tentatively, D is TRBD2 (6 bases). This CDR3 is 16 amino acids long. Germline V gene lookup returns CDR1 MGHRA and CDR2 YSYEKL. The ends were cut back, 4 bases at V and 0 bases at J, with 13 bases in the middle. The CDR3 sequence is CASSRALAGSYNEQFF. CDR3 DNA sequence: TGCGCCAGCAGCCGAGCACTAGCAGGCTCCTACAATGAGCAGTTCTTC.